This T cell receptor beta chain originates from a study of CD8+ T cells in alopecia areata. Findings and limits, study-wide: Given one nonresponder, whether baseline CD8+ expansion relates to response remains uncertain. Clonality in lesional scalp, especially alopecia totalis/universalis, exceeded that of normal scalp. Scalp clonality and expanded CD8+ clones among the top 100 were significantly decreased by tofacitinib.

This sample's treatment: oral pan-JAK inhibitor, 5-10 mg twice daily. The study team obtained lesional scalp punch biopsies and peripheral blood from alopecia areata patients. Sequencing relied on a cDNA template that was reverse transcribed from extracted RNA. The method was immunoSEQ multiplex PCR; TCRdb's version includes in-frame clones alone and lacks a portion of them. This sample carries roughly 100,000 clones, around 86% of them seen once, and the ten largest clones take around 10%. Comments on this clone: Its antigen remains unknown. The junction and the germline gene differ at one end; a read error may be behind it.

This material consisted of CD8+ T cells sorted from blood, taken around week 31, from a patient treated with tofacitinib. The source is a human donor with alopecia areata.

As DNA, the CDR3 is TGCAGCGTTCTGGGAGGCTCCTACAATGGGCAGTTCTTC. It encodes CSVLGGSYNGQFF. This sequence joins TRBV29-1 and TRBJ2-1; D may be TRBD2 (6 bases). Per the germline V gene, CDR1 is SQVTM and CDR2 is ANQGSEA. The CDR3 totals 13 residues.